Listed here is a single T cell receptor (beta chain). What this receptor recognizes is not known. Base-call qualities are not available, and no considerably larger clone is one nucleotide away. Receptor amplification or capture employed PCR. Sequencing was carried out with an Illumina HiSeq 2500. Unique molecular identifiers were incorporated into TCR beta cDNA libraries to reduce PCR and sequencing biases. Per 1 to 10 million input T cells, some 500,000 cDNA molecules were obtained, such that each molecule approximated one T cell. The patient libraries were prepared and sequenced using the same protocol as the earlier healthy control dataset. Within a given batch, samples were prepared together, multiplexed and sequenced on the same HiSeq lane. Per the source publication's procedure: Raw barcoded reads were processed with MIGEC, and single-read molecular identifier groups were discarded before consensus assembly and CDR3 extraction. VDJtools was used for post-analysis of the clonotype tables, and diversity was normalized by down-sampling every dataset to the size of the smallest sample. In repertoire overlap clustering, CDR3 amino acid sequences, but not nucleotide sequences, were matched to correct batch-related cross-sample contamination. TCRdb reanalyzed the raw reads on its own, using fastp at Q25 for trimming and MiXCR for clone calling, and kept in-frame beta chains. Each CDR3 protein appears once, grouped with its most common genes and DNA. TCRdb's processing, not the study's, gives the V and J calls here. Present in this sample are about 760,000 distinct CDR3 sequences, about 32% of which were seen just once. The ten biggest clones cover more than 0.55% of the sample.

This specimen comes from a study of post-analysis software for immune sequencing data (dated by TCRdb to about 2015). Study-wide context: Recorded disease courses included relapsing-remitting, secondary progressive and progressive-relapsing multiple sclerosis, with some patients lacking subtype annotation. The multiple sclerosis patient repertoires were compared with approximately 11 previously published healthy control repertoires from donors aged roughly 6 to 27 years. A subset of samples was prepared in parallel using single-end sample barcoding, then pooled and co-amplified after Illumina adapter ligation. Beyond this particular receptor, the publication reports: The control group was slightly older than the multiple sclerosis patient group. Strong co-clustering of samples prepared in the same batch was shown by direct clustering with F measure, prompting a batch-effect correction. Patients showed significantly higher frequencies than controls for about 5 TRBV segments, among them TRBV5-6, TRBV5-1 and TRBV20-1. Significantly lower normalized Chao1 diversity was found in multiple sclerosis patients than in controls, suggesting substantial peripheral T-cell clonal expansion.

To demonstrate the VDJtools post-analysis software, TCR beta repertoires were profiled from the peripheral blood of about a dozen young patients with multiple sclerosis. Multiple sclerosis patients were children and adolescents aged about 6 to 15 years. CDR1 is given as SGHRS and CDR2 as YFSETQ, both from the germline V gene. Trimming costs V 3 bases and J 4 bases, and their ends lie 17 bases apart. Reading from cysteine to phenylalanine, the CDR3 counts 16 amino acids. Kept here is only the CDR3 DNA, which spans 48 bases and is read in frame from base 1. The receptor was derived from a girl between 5 and 17 years old with multiple sclerosis. Sequenced: blood. The chain was built from TRBV5-1 and TRBJ2-1; TRBD2 might be the D gene, on 5 matching bases. The CDR3: CASSSPGSGKYNEQFF. The sequence in DNA is TGCGCCAGCAGCTCCCCGGGGTCGGGAAAATACAATGAGCAGTTCTTC.